The rows below give T cell receptor beta chains drawn from one sample of a study of blood T cell repertoires in COVID-19. TCRdb's copy holds only in-frame clones and misses some; the assay was immunoSEQ multiplex PCR. The sample lists about 190,000 clones, roughly nine tenths occurring once. The specimen sequenced was PBMCs or T cells enriched from blood (not recorded which). Receptors were obtained from a middle-aged woman in a cohort exposed to, infected with or recovered from COVID-19 (not recorded which). CDR3s include the opening cysteine and the closing phenylalanine or tryptophan. The D gene is left open where the match is weak. Not all rows give a size; the values are once, few, many and, for expanded clones, a class.

TRBV7-8	TRBD1	NA	TRBJ1-4	TGTGCCAGCAGCTCCATGAGGGGGCAGGCTGAAAAACTGTTTTTT	CASSSMRGQAEKLFF
TRBV19	NA	NA	TRBJ2-7	TGTGCCAGTAGTATTAGGTACAGCAGCTCCTACGAGCAGTACTTC	CASSIRYSSSYEQYF
TRBV7-8	NA	NA	TRBJ1-5	TGTGCCAGCAGCTTAGACAGGTATAGCAATCAGCCCCAGCATTTT	CASSLDRYSNQPQHF
TRBV11-2	NA	NA	TRBJ2-5	TGTGCCAGCAGCTTATACTCGGGGAAAGAGACCCAGTACTTC	CASSLYSGKETQYF
TRBV28	NA	NA	TRBJ2-6	TGTGCCAGCAGTTCCCCCACGTTACTTCGCGTCCTGACTTTC	CASSSPTLLRVLTF
TRBV4-1	NA	few	TRBJ2-7	TGCGCCAGCAGCCAAGTCGCCGGCGGCGAGCAGTACTTC	CASSQVAGGEQYF
TRBV7-2	NA	NA	TRBJ1-2	TGTGCCAGCAGCTTAAGCGGGGGAAGCCCGAGTGGCTACACCTTC	CASSLSGGSPSGYTF
TRBV7-9	TRBD1	NA	TRBJ2-7	TGTGCCAGCAGTCGACGGGACAGCTCCTACGAGCAGTACTTC	CASSRRDSSYEQYF
TRBV6-2/TRBV6-3	NA	many	TRBJ1-3	TGTGCCAGCAGCCGAAACCCAGGAAGAAACACCATATATTTT	CASSRNPGRNTIYF
TRBV19	NA	NA	TRBJ2-7	TGTGCCAGTAGCGGCGCCGGGACTGCCTCCTACGAGCAGTACTTC	CASSGAGTASYEQYF
TRBV28	TRBD1	NA	TRBJ1-1	TGTGCCAGCAGCTTGGGACAGGGCGGTAAAAAGTCTACTGAAGCTTTCTTT	CASSLGQGGKKSTEAFF
TRBV29-1	NA	few	TRBJ2-7	TGCAGCGCGGCCCTCGGGGGTGGATACGAGCAGTACTTC	CSAALGGGYEQYF
TRBV19	TRBD1	NA	TRBJ1-1	TGTGCCAGTAATATTATCCGGACAGGGAGGGTCACTGAAGCTTTCTTT	CASNIIRTGRVTEAFF
TRBV29-1	NA	NA	TRBJ2-1	TGCAGCGTTGAGCCGGCAGGGAAAAACAATGAGCAGTTCTTC	CSVEPAGKNNEQFF
TRBV6-5	NA	NA	TRBJ1-2	TGTGCCAGCACTCGGGGGGACTATAACTATGGCTACACCTTC	CASTRGDYNYGYTF
TRBV10-3	NA	once	TRBJ2-1	TGTGCCATCAGTGTCGGAGGGAGGCGGGGTTCCTACAATGAGCAGTTCTTC	CAISVGGRRGSYNEQFF
TRBV27	NA	NA	TRBJ2-7	TGTGCCAGCAGTTTTAGACAGGAGCAGTACTTC	CASSFRQEQYF
TRBV27	TRBD1	once	TRBJ1-2	TGTGCCAGCAGTGTAGGACAGGGGGTCTATGGCTACACCTTC	CASSVGQGVYGYTF
TRBV6-5	TRBD1	NA	TRBJ2-2	TGTGCCAGCAGTCCACAGGGGCGAAACACCGGGGAGCTGTTTTTT	CASSPQGRNTGELFF
TRBV21-1	NA	NA	TRBJ2-7	TGTGCCAGCAGCGACAGGTCGCGGGGGGAGCAGTACTTC	CASSDRSRGEQYF
TRBV27	NA	NA	TRBJ2-7	TGTGCCAGCAGTCCCAGTCCTAGCGCGACCTACGAGCAGTACTTC	CASSPSPSATYEQYF
TRBV6-5	NA	NA	TRBJ1-2	TGTGCCAGCAGTTACGGGGGCAGGCGCTATGGCTACACCTTC	CASSYGGRRYGYTF
TRBV13	TRBD1	NA	TRBJ2-7	TGTGCCAGCAGCTCTCGACAGGGTGCCAACGAGCAGTACTTC	CASSSRQGANEQYF
TRBV7-8	NA	NA	TRBJ2-7	TGTGCCAGCAGCTTAGATCAGGGCTACGAGCAGTACTTC	CASSLDQGYEQYF
TRBV19	NA	NA	TRBJ1-1	TGTGCCAGTAGTCAGTTCGAGGGTTTGGGCCGAACAAACCTGAACACTGAAGCTTTCTTT	CASSQFEGLGRTNLNTEAFF
TRBV25-1	NA	medium-sized	TRBJ1-1	TGTGCCAGCAGATCGACAGTCGGATCTGAAGCTTTCTTT	CASRSTVGSEAFF
TRBV27	NA	once	TRBJ1-1	TGTGCCAGCAGTTTATCGATTGCGGACACTGAAGCTTTCTTT	CASSLSIADTEAFF
TRBV7-9	NA	NA	TRBJ1-2	TGTGCCAGCAGCCCACTCGGACAGTCGGGCTACACCTTC	CASSPLGQSGYTF
TRBV7-6	NA	NA	TRBJ1-6	TGTGCCAGCAGCTTAACTACACCCGATAATTCACCCCTCCACTTT	CASSLTTPDNSPLHF
TRBV24-1	TRBD1	NA	TRBJ2-7	TGTGCCACCCAGGGACAGAGCTCCTACGAGCAGTACTTC	CATQGQSSYEQYF
TRBV28	NA	NA	TRBJ2-5	TGTGCCAGCAGCGGACCCGGACTAAGCCAAGAGACCCAGTACTTC	CASSGPGLSQETQYF
TRBV7-9	NA	NA	TRBJ2-2	TGTGCCAGCAGCTTTATCCGGGATGCGAACACCGGGGAGCTGTTTTTT	CASSFIRDANTGELFF
TRBV9	TRBD1	NA	TRBJ1-5	TGTGCCAGCAGCCCTGACAGGGGAGCGGGTCAGCCCCAGCATTTT	CASSPDRGAGQPQHF
TRBV19	TRBD1	NA	TRBJ1-5	TGTGCCAGTAGTTGGGGACAGATTCAGCCCCAGCATTTT	CASSWGQIQPQHF
TRBV5-1	NA	NA	TRBJ1-1	TGCGCCAGCAGCTTGGGGGACATAAAGAACACTGAAGCTTTCTTT	CASSLGDIKNTEAFF
TRBV7-9	NA	once	TRBJ1-6	TGTGCCAGCAGCTCAGGACAGAACCCCTCACCCCTCCACTTT	CASSSGQNPSPLHF
TRBV3-1/TRBV3-2	TRBD2	NA	TRBJ2-1	TGTGCCAGCAGCCAAGAGCGGGGATACAGCGGGATCAATGAGCAGTTCTTC	CASSQERGYSGINEQFF
TRBV4-1	NA	NA	TRBJ1-2	TGCGCCAGCAGCACCCGGGATCTAGCTAACTATGGCTACACCTTC	CASSTRDLANYGYTF
TRBV27	TRBD2	NA	TRBJ2-7	TGTGCCAGCAGTACCTCTGGGCGGGGGATTACCTACGAGCAGTACTTC	CASSTSGRGITYEQYF
TRBV6-5	TRBD2	NA	TRBJ2-5	TGTGCCAGCAGCAGCGGGGTGGAACAAGAGACCCAGTACTTC	CASSSGVEQETQYF
TRBV7-8	TRBD1	NA	TRBJ2-7	TGTGCCAGCAGCTCCACCGGGACAGGGCACTACGAGCAGTACTTC	CASSSTGTGHYEQYF
TRBV10-3	TRBD2	NA	TRBJ2-1	TGTGCCATCAGTGAGTCTGGCGGGGGGGCCAATGAGCAGTTCTTC	CAISESGGGANEQFF
TRBV6-1	NA	NA	TRBJ1-5	TGTGCCAGCAGTGAAAAGGGGTATAGCAATCAGCCCCAGCATTTT	CASSEKGYSNQPQHF
TRBV21-1	NA	few	TRBJ2-2	TGTGCCAGCAGCATCCAGGGGGCAAGGCACCGGGGAGCTGTTTTT	CASSIQGARHRGAVF
TRBV6-2/TRBV6-3	TRBD2	once	TRBJ2-5	TGTGCCAGCAGTTACTCGAGGACTAGCGGGACGGACCAGGAGACCCAGTACTTC	CASSYSRTSGTDQETQYF
TRBV7-8	TRBD1	once	TRBJ1-1	TGTGCCAGCAGCCCAAGGGGGACAGGACCCATGAACACTGAAGCTTTCTTT	CASSPRGTGPMNTEAFF
TRBV30	NA	NA	TRBJ2-2	TGTGCCTGGAAGGGGCAGGGTCCCGGGGAGCTGTTTTTT	CAWKGQGPGELFF
TRBV27	TRBD1	NA	TRBJ2-2	TGTGCCAGCAGTCAGGGGGCAGGGGCCGGGGAGCTGTTTTTT	CASSQGAGAGELFF
TRBV2	TRBD2	NA	TRBJ2-7	TGTGCCAGCAGAGCTGGGACTAGCGGGAGCTACGAGCAGTACTTC	CASRAGTSGSYEQYF
TRBV7-9	NA	few	TRBJ2-7	TGTGCCAGCGGAACCTCAGGGTCCCCCTACGAGCAGTACTTC	CASGTSGSPYEQYF
TRBV27	TRBD1	NA	TRBJ1-1	TGTGCCAGCAGTTTAGGGGTGACAGGGGTGAACACTGAAGCTTTCTTT	CASSLGVTGVNTEAFF
TRBV27	TRBD2	NA	TRBJ2-1	TGTGCCAGCAGTTTTTGGACTAGCGGGAATGAGCAGTTCTTC	CASSFWTSGNEQFF
TRBV7-2	NA	NA	TRBJ1-4	TGTGCCAGCAGCCCCTACGGGACAACCTCAACTAATGAAAAACTGTTTTTT	CASSPYGTTSTNEKLFF
TRBV18	NA	NA	TRBJ2-5	TGTGCCAGCTCCCCACCGGAGGGAGGGACCCAGTACTTC	CASSPPEGGTQYF
TRBV9	NA	once	TRBJ2-7	TGTGCCAGCAGCGTAGGAGGGAATCAGGTGTCCTACGAGCAGTACTTC	CASSVGGNQVSYEQYF
TRBV11-3	NA	NA	TRBJ1-1	TGTGCCAGCAGCAGGACAAGAAACACTGAAGCTTTCTTT	CASSRTRNTEAFF
TRBV5-1	NA	NA	TRBJ1-2	TGCGCCAGCAGCTCGGACAGCAACTATGGCTACACCTTC	CASSSDSNYGYTF
TRBV19	TRBD2	NA	TRBJ2-1	TGTGCCAGTAGTCTTAGACTAGCGGGACTGATTTACAATGAGCAGTTCTTC	CASSLRLAGLIYNEQFF
TRBV11-2	NA	NA	TRBJ2-7	TGTGCCAGCAGCGGGGCCAGCATGTACGAGCAGTACTTC	CASSGASMYEQYF